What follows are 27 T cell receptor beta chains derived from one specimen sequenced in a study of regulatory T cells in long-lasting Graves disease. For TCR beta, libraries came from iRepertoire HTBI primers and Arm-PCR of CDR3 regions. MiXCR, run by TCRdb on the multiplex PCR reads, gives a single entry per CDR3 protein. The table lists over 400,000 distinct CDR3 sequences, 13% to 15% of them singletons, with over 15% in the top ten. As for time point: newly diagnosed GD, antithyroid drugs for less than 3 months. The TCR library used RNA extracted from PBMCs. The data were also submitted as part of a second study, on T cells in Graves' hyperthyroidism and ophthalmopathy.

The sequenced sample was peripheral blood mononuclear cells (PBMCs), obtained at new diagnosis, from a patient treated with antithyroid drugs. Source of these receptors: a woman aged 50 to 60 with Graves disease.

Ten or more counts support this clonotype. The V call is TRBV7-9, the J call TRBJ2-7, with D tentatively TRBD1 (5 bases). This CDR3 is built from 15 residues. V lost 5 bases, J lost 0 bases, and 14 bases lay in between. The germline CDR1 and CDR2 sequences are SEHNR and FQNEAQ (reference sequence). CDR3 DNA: TGTGCCAGCAGCCTACCGCAGGGTGTCTCCTACGAGCAGTACTTC. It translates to CASSLPQGVSYEQYF. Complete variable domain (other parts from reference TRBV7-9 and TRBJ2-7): DTGVSQNPRHKITKRGQNVTFRCDPISEHNRLYWYRQTLGQGPEFLTYFQNEAQLEKSRLLSDRFSAERPKGSFSTLEIQRTEQGDSAMYLCASSLPQGVSYEQYFGPGTRLTVT.

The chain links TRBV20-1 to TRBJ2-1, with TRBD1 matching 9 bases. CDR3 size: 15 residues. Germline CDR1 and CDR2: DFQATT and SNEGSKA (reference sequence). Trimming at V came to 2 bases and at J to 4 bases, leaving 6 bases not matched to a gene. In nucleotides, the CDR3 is TGCAGTGCTAGAACCGGGACAGGGCCTTACAATGAGCAGTTCTTC. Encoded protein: CSARTGTGPYNEQFF.

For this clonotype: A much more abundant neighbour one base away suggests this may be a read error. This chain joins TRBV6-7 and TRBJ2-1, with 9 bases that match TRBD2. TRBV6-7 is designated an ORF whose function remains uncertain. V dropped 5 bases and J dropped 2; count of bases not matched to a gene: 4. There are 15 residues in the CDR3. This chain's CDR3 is CASSTVAGAYNEQFF. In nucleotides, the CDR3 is TGTGCCAGCAGTACCGTAGCGGGAGCCTACAATGAGCAGTTCTTC.

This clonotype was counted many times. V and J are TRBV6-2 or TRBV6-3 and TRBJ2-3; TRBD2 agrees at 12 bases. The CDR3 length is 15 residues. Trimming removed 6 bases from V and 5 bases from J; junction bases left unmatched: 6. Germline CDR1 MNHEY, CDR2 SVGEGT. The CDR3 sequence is CASSLAGGRVDTQYF. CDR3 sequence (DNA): TGTGCCAGCAGCCTAGCGGGAGGGAGAGTAGATACGCAGTATTTT.

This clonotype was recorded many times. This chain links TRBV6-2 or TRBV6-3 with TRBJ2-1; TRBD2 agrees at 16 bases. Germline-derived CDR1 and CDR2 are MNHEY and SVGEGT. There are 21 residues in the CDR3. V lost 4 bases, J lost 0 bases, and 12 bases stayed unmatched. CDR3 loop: CASSWDPGLAGGPSSYNEQFF. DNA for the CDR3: TGTGCCAGCAGTTGGGATCCGGGACTAGCGGGAGGGCCGAGCTCCTACAATGAGCAGTTCTTC.

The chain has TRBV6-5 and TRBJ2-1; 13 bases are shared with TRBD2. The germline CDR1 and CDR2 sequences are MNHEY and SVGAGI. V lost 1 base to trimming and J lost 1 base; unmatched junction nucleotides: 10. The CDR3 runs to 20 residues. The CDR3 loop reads CASSYLAGTSGTQSYNEQFF. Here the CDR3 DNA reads TGTGCCAGCAGTTACTTAGCCGGGACTAGCGGGACTCAATCCTACAATGAGCAGTTCTTC.

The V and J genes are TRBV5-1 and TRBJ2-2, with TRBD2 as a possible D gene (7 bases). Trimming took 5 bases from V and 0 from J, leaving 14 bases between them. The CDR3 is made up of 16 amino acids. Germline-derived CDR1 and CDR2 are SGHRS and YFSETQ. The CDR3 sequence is CASRPGGAPNTGELFF. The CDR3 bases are TGCGCCAGCAGACCTGGGGGGGCCCCGAACACCGGGGAGCTGTTTTTT. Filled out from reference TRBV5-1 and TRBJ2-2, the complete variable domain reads KAGVTQTPRYLIKTRGQQVTLSCSPISGHRSVSWYQQTPGQGLQFLFEYFSETQRNKGNFPGRFSGRQFSNSRSEMNVSTLELGDSALYLCASRPGGAPNTGELFFGEGSRLTVL.

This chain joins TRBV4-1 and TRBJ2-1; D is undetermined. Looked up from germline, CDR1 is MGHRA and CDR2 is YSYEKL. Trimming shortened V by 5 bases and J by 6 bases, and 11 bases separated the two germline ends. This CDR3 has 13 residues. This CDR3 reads CASSSQGLNEQFF. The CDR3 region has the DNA TGCGCCAGCAGCTCACAAGGGCTCAATGAGCAGTTCTTC.

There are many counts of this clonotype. Here the CDR3 reads CATSDLTSGRALDTQYF. DNA of the CDR3: TGTGCCACCAGTGACCTGACTAGCGGGAGGGCCTTAGATACGCAGTATTTT. The gene calls are TRBV24-1 and TRBJ2-3, with 14 bases matching TRBD2. V shed 4 bases and J 5 bases; nucleotides not matched to a gene: 7. CDR3 length: 17 residues. CDR1 is KGHDR and CDR2 is SFDVKD in the germline V gene.

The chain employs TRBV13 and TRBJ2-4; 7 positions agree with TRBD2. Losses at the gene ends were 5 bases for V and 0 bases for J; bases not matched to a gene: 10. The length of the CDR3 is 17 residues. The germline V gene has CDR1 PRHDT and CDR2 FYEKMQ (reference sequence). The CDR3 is CASSPLADILAKNIQYF. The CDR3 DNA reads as TGTGCCAGCAGCCCGCTAGCGGATATCTTAGCCAAAAACATTCAGTACTTC.

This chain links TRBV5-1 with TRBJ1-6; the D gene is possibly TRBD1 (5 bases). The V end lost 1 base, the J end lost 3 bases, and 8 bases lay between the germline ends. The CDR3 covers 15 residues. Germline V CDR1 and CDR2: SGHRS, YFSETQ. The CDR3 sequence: CASSLMTDYNSPLHF. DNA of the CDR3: TGCGCCAGCAGCTTGATGACAGACTATAATTCACCCCTCCACTTT.

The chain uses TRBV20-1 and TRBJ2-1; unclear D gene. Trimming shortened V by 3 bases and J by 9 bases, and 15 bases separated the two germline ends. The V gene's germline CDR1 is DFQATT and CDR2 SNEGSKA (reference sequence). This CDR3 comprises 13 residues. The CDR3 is CSARRSPWVEQFF. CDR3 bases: TGCAGTGCTAGGCGTTCCCCGTGGGTTGAGCAGTTCTTC.

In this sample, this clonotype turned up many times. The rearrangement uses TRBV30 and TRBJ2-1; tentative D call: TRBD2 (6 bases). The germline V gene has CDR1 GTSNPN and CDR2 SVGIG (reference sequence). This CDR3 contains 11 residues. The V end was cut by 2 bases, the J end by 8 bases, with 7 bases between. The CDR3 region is CAWSSGYEQFF. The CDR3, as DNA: TGTGCCTGGAGTAGCGGGTATGAGCAGTTCTTC.

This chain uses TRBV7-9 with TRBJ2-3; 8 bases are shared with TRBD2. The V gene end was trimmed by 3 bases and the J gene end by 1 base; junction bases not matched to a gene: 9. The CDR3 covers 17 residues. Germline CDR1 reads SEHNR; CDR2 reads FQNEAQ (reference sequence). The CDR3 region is CASSFTLAGPGTDTQYF. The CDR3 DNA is TGTGCCAGCAGCTTCACCCTAGCGGGCCCGGGCACAGATACGCAGTATTTT.

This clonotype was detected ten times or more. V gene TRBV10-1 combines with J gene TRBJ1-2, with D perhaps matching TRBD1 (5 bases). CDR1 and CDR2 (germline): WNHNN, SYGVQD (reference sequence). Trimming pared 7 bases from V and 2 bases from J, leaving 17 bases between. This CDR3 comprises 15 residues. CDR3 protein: CASTPGRRGNYGYTF. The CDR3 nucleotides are TGCGCCAGCACCCCGGGACGGCGGGGGAACTATGGCTACACCTTC.

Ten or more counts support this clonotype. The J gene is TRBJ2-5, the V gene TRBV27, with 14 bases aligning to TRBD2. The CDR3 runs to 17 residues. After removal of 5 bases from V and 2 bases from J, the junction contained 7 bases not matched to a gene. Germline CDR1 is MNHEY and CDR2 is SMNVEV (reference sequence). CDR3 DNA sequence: TGTGCCAGCAGTAAAGGGACTAGCGGGAGTGGGCAAGAGACCCAGTACTTC. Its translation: CASSKGTSGSGQETQYF.

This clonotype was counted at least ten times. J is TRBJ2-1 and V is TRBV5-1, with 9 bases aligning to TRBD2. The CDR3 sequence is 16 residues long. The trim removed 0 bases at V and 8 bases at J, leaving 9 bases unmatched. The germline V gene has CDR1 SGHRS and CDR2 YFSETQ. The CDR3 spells CASSLDAGGFGDEQFF. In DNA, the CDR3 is TGCGCCAGCAGCTTGGATGCGGGAGGGTTCGGAGATGAGCAGTTCTTC.

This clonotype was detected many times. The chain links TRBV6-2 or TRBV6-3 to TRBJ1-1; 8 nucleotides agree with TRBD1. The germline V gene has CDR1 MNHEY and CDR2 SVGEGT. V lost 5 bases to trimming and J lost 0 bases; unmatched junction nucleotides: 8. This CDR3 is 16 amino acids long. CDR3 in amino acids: CASSVPLTGVNTEAFF. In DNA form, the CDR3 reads TGTGCCAGCAGTGTACCGCTGACAGGGGTGAACACTGAAGCTTTCTTT.

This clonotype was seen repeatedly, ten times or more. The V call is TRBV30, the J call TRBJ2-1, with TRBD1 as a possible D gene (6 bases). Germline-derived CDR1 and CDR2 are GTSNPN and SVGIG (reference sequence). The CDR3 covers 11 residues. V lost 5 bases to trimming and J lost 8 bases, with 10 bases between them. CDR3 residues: CAWGQIHEQFF. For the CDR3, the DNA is TGTGCCTGGGGACAGATTCATGAGCAGTTCTTC. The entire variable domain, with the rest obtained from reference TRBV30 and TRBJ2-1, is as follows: SQTIHQWPATLVQPVGSPLSLECTVEGTSNPNLYWYRQAAGRGLQLLFYSVGIGQISSEVPQNLSASRPQDRQFILSSKKLLLSDSGFYLCAWGQIHEQFFGPGTRLTVL.

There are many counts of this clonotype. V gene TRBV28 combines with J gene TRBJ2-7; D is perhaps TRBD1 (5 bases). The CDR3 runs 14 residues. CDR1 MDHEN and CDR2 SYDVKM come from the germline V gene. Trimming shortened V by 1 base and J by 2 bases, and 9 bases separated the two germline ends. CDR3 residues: CASSLSTGTYEQYF. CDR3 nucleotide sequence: TGTGCCAGCAGTTTATCAACAGGAACCTACGAGCAGTACTTC.

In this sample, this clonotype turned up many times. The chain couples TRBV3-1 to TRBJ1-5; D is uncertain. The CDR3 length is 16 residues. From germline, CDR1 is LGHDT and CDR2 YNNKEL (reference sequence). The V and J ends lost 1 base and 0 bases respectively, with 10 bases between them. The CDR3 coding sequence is TGTGCCAGCAGCCAAGGTCGTGTTAATAGCAATCAGCCCCAGCATTTT. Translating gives CASSQGRVNSNQPQHF.

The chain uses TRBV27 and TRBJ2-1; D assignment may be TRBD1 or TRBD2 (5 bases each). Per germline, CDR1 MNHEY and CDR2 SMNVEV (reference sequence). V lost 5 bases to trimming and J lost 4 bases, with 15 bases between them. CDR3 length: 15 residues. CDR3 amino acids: CASSNSVGEYNEQFF. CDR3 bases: TGTGCCAGCAGTAACTCAGTGGGGGAATACAATGAGCAGTTCTTC.

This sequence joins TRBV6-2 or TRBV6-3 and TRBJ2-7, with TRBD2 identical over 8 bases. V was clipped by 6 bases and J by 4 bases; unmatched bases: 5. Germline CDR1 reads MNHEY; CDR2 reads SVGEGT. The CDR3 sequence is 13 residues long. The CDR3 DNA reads TGTGCCAGCAGAGCGGGAGAGGGTTACGAGCAGTACTTC. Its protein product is CASRAGEGYEQYF.

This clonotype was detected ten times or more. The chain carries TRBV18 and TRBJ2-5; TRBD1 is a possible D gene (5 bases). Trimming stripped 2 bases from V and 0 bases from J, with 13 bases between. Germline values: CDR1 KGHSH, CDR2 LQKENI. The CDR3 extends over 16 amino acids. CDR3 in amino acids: CASSPSSPGNQETQYF. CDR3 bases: TGTGCCAGCTCACCATCTTCTCCAGGGAACCAAGAGACCCAGTACTTC.

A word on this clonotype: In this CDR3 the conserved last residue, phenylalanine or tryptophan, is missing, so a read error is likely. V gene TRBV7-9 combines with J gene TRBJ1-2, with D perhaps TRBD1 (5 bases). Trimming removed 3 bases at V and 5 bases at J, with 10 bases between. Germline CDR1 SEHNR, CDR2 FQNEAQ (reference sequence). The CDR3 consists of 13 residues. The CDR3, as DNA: TGTGCCAGCAGCTTTACGGGGGAGTATGGCTACACCCTC. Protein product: CASSFTGEYGYTL.

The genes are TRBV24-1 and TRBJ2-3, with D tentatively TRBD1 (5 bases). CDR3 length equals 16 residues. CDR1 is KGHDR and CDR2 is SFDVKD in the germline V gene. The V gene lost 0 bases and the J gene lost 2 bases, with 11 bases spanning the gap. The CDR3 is CATSDLRQGNTDTQYF. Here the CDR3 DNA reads TGTGCCACCAGTGATTTGAGGCAGGGCAACACAGATACGCAGTATTTT.

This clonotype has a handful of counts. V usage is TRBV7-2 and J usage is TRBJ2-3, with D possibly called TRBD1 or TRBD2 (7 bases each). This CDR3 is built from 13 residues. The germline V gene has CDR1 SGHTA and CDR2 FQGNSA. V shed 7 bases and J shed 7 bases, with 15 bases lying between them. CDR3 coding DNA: TGTGCCAGCACAGGGGGGGGCTTAAATACGCAGTATTTT. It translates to CASTGGGLNTQYF.